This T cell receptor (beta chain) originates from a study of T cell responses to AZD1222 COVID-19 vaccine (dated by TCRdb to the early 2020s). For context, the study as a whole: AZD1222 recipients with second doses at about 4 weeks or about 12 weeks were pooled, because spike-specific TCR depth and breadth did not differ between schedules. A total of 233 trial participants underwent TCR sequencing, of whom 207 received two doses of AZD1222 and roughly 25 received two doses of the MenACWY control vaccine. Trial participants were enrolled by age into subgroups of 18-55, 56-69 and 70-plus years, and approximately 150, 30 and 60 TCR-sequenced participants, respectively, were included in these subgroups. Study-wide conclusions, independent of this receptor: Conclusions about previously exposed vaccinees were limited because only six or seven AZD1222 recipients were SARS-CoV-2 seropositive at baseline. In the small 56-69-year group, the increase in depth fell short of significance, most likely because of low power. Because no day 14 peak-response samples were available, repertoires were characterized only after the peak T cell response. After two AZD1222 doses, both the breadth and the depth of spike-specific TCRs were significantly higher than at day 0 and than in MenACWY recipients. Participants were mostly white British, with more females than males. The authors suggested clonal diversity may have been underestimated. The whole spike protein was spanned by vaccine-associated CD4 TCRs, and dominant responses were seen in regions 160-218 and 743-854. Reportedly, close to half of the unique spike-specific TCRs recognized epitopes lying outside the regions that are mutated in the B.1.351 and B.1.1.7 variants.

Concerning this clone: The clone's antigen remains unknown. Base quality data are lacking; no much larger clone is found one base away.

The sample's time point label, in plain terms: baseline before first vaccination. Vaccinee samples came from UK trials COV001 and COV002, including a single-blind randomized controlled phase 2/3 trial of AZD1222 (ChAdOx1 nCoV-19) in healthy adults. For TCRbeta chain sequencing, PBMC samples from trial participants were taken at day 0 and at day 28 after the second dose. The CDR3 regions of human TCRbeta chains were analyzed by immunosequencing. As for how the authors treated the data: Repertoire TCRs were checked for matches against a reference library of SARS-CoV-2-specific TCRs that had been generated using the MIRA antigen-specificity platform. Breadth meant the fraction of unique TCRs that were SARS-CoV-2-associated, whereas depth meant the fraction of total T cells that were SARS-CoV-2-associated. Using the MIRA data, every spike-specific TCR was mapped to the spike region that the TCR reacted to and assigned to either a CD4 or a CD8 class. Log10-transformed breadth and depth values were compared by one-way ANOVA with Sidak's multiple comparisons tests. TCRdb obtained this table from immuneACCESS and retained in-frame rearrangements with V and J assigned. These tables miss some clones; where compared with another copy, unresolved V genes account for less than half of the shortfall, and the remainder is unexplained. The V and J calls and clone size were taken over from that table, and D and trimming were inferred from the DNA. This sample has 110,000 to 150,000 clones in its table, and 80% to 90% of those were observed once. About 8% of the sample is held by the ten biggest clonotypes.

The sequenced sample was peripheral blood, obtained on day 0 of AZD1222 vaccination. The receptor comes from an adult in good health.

The bases read TGCGCCAGCACCCTAGGGACAGGCACAGATACGCAGTATTTT. It is translated as CASTLGTGTDTQYF. The chain was built from TRBV5-1 and TRBJ2-3; 7 bases in the junction line up with TRBD1. Unmatched junction bases come to 5, with V trimmed by 6 bases and J by 1 base. Counted from cysteine to phenylalanine, this CDR3 has 14 amino acids. Only CDR3 DNA is held: 42 bases, read in frame from base 1. Per the germline V gene, SGHRS is the CDR1 and YFSETQ is the CDR2.